Below, 6 T cell receptor beta chains from the same sample are listed, as sequenced in a study of neurological immune-mediated disorders. TCRdb analysed the 5' RACE reads with MiXCR anew, one entry per CDR3 protein. Counted here are over 25,000 distinct CDR3 sequences, roughly 23% occurring once; the ten biggest clones make up 25% to 30%. Input material: CD4+ T cells from blood. The receptors here all came from a man between 45 and 60 years old with HTLV-1-associated myelopathy (HAM/TSP).

This clonotype was seen many times. The chain couples TRBV9 to TRBJ1-1; possible D gene TRBD1, 6 bases. Germline assignment: CDR1 SGDLS and CDR2 YYNGEE. This CDR3 has 15 amino acids. The V gene lost 2 bases and the J gene lost 0 bases, with 11 bases spanning the gap. CDR3 protein: CASSVTTGLNTEAFF. Here the CDR3 DNA reads TGTGCCAGCAGCGTGACGACAGGTTTGAACACTGAAGCTTTCTTT.

This clonotype is medium-sized in the sample. CDR3 loop: CASSSELGRPEYETQYF. As DNA, the CDR3 is TGCGCCAGCAGCTCCGAGCTCGGGAGACCCGAATATGAGACCCAGTACTTC. This chain links TRBV5-1 with TRBJ2-5; D might be TRBD2 (6 bases). The V gene's germline CDR1 is SGHRS and CDR2 YFSETQ. This CDR3 contains 17 residues. The ends were cut back, 3 bases at V and 5 bases at J, with 23 bases in the middle.

The chain joins TRBV5-1 to TRBJ2-3, with TRBD1 matching 8 bases. V shed 3 bases and J 2 bases; nucleotides not matched to a gene: 5. CDR3 length: 15 amino acids. CDR1 and CDR2 (germline): SGHRS, YFSETQ. DNA for the CDR3: TGCGCCAGCAGCTATGGGGACAGGATCACAGATACGCAGTATTTT. Its protein product is CASSYGDRITDTQYF.

This clonotype was detected many times. The V call is TRBV20-1, the J call TRBJ2-6; no firm D call. This CDR3 is built from 13 residues. Germline values: CDR1 DFQATT, CDR2 SNEGSKA (reference sequence). Trimming removed 7 bases at V and 3 bases at J, with 10 bases between. The CDR3 DNA reads TGCAGTGGAACGTGGAGTGGGGCCAACGTCCTGACTTTC. Amino acids: CSGTWSGANVLTF.

This clonotype came up many times. This chain uses TRBV20-1 with TRBJ2-3; the match to TRBD2 covers 7 bases. The CDR3 has 14 residues. The germline gives CDR1 DFQATT, CDR2 SNEGSKA (reference sequence). The trim removed 6 bases at V and 2 bases at J, leaving 8 bases unmatched. CDR3 sequence: CSAPQRGYTDTQYF. The CDR3 DNA follows: TGCAGTGCACCTCAGCGGGGCTACACAGATACGCAGTATTTT.

The chain links TRBV5-1 to TRBJ2-2; D may be TRBD1 or TRBD2 (7 bases each). This CDR3 is built from 15 residues. Looked up from germline, CDR1 is SGHRS and CDR2 is YFSETQ. The V and J ends lost 4 bases and 3 bases respectively, with 13 bases between them. The CDR3 loop is CASSNRGGDTGELFF. DNA of the CDR3: TGCGCCAGCAGCAACAGGGGAGGGGACACCGGGGAGCTGTTTTTT.